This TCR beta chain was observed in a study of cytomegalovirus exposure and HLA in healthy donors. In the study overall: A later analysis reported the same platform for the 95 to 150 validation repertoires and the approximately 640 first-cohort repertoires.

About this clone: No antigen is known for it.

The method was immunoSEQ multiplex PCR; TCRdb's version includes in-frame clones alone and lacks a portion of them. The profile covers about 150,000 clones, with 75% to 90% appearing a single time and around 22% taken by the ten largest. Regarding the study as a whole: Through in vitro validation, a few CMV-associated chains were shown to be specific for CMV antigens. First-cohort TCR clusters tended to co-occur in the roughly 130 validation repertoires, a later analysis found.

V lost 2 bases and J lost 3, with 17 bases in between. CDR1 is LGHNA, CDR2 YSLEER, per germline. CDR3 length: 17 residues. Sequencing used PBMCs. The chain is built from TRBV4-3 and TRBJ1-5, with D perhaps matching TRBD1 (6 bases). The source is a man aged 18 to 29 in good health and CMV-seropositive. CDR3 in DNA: TGCGCCAGCAGCCAAACCGCGACAGGCCCATTCAATCAGCCCCAGCATTTT. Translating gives CASSQTATGPFNQPQHF.